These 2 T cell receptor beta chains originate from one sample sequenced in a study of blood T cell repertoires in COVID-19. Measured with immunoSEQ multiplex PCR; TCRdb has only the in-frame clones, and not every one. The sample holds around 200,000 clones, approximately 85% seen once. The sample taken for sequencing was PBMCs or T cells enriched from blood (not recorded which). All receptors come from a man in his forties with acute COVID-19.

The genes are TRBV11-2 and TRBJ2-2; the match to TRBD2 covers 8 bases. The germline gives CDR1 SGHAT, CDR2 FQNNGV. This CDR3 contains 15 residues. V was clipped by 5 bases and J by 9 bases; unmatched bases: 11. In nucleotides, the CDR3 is TGTGCCAGCAGCATACGGGAGGGCCATCCCTGGGAGCTGTTTTTT. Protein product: CASSIREGHPWELFF.

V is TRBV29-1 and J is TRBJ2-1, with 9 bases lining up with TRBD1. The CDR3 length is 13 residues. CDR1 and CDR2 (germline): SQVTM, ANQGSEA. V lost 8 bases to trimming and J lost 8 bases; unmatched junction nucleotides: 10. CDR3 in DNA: TGCAGCTCTAAACGGGACAGGGCCTATGAGCAGTTCTTC. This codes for CSSKRDRAYEQFF.